Presented here are 27 T cell receptor beta chains from one specimen sequenced in a study of technical replicates of blood from several donors. Here immunoSEQ multiplex PCR was the method, and the copy in TCRdb shows in-frame clones only, minus some. This table holds 65,000 to 95,000 clones, around 94% found once. Sequenced material: T cells isolated from PBMCs. The receptors derive from a human donor in good health.

The chain couples TRBV29-1 to TRBJ2-5; D is undetermined. The germline V gene has CDR1 SQVTM and CDR2 ANQGSEA. Trimming took 1 base from V and 0 from J, leaving 9 bases between them. CDR3 length equals 14 residues. The DNA for the CDR3 is TGCAGCGTTGAAGGGCGGCGGAACCAAGAGACCCAGTACTTC. It specifies CSVEGRRNQETQYF.

This clone appeared once. The gene calls are TRBV27 and TRBJ2-7; 7 nucleotides agree with TRBD2. CDR3 length equals 10 residues. Germline lookup yields CDR1 MNHEY and CDR2 SMNVEV (reference sequence). V lost 10 bases and J lost 5; bases outside the gene matches: 2. The CDR3 DNA reads as TGTGCCACCCGGGGGGACGAGCAGTACTTC. Protein product: CATRGDEQYF.

J is TRBJ2-1 and V is TRBV9; 12 positions agree with TRBD2. The CDR3 has 16 residues. The germline V gene encodes CDR1 SGDLS and CDR2 YYNGEE. Trimming took 5 bases from V and 3 from J; bases not matched to a gene: 6. CDR3 loop: CASSSSGRAVYNEQFF. CDR3 in DNA: TGTGCCAGCAGTTCTAGCGGGAGGGCCGTCTACAATGAGCAGTTCTTC.

The chain links TRBV6-5 to TRBJ2-7; 8 positions agree with TRBD1. The CDR3 is 15 amino acids. V lost 2 bases to trimming and J lost 2 bases; unmatched junction nucleotides: 5. Per germline, CDR1 MNHEY and CDR2 SVGAGI. The CDR3 DNA follows: TGTGCCAGCAGTTACCTCGGCAGGGGGCCCTACGAGCAGTACTTC. Translated: CASSYLGRGPYEQYF.

The chain joins TRBV28 to TRBJ1-5; TRBD1 agrees at 10 bases. V was clipped by 5 bases and J by 5 bases; unmatched bases: 21. CDR1 and CDR2 from the germline V gene are MDHEN and SYDVKM. The CDR3 has 20 amino acids. The CDR3 loop is CASSPNRDRGYRGPYQPQHF. The DNA for the CDR3 is TGTGCCAGCAGTCCCAACCGGGACAGGGGATACCGAGGTCCTTATCAGCCCCAGCATTTT.

The chain links TRBV7-8 to TRBJ2-7, with D perhaps matching TRBD2 (5 bases). Germline CDR1 reads SGHVS; CDR2 reads FQNEAQ. V was clipped by 1 base and J by 6 bases, with 10 bases between them. The CDR3 extends over 13 amino acids. CDR3 residues: CASSLVRGGEQYF. The CDR3 bases are TGTGCCAGCAGCTTAGTTCGGGGTGGCGAGCAGTACTTC.

The chain recombines TRBV4-2 with TRBJ2-5; 9 nucleotides align to TRBD2. V lost 4 bases to trimming and J lost 2 bases; unmatched junction nucleotides: 11. From germline, CDR1 is LGHNA and CDR2 YNFKEQ. This CDR3 is built from 17 residues. The CDR3 spells CASSPGVREGRQETQYF. In nucleotides, the CDR3 is TGTGCCAGCAGCCCGGGGGTGCGGGAGGGCCGTCAAGAGACCCAGTACTTC.

The chain has TRBV6-6 and TRBJ2-1; D possibly corresponds to TRBD1 (6 bases). Germline V gene sequence: CDR1 MNHNY, CDR2 SVGAGI (reference sequence). This CDR3 contains 12 residues. Trimming removed 9 bases from V and 12 bases from J, with 18 bases in between. DNA of the CDR3: TGTGCCAGTAGGGACAAACAATTGACGCAGTTCTTC. Translated: CASRDKQLTQFF.

The rearrangement joins TRBV27 to TRBJ1-1; D is undetermined. Between the trimmed V and J ends, which lost 2 bases and 5 bases, there was a span of 12 bases. CDR1 is MNHEY and CDR2 is SMNVEV in the germline V gene (reference sequence). This CDR3 is built from 14 residues. In nucleotides, the CDR3 is TGTGCCAGCAGTTTAATCCGGTTCGGGACTGAAGCTTTCTTT. Protein sequence: CASSLIRFGTEAFF.

The chain uses TRBV2 and TRBJ2-2, with 9 bases fitting TRBD2. Germline trimming cut 4 bases from V and 4 bases from J; bases unmatched to any gene: 4. Per the germline V gene, CDR1 is SNHLY and CDR2 is FYNNEI. The length of the CDR3 is 15 residues. This CDR3 is CASSGLAGPTGELFF. CDR3 coding DNA: TGTGCCAGCAGTGGGCTAGCGGGACCCACCGGGGAGCTGTTTTTT.

This chain joins TRBV6-5 and TRBJ2-7, with 8 bases that match TRBD1. CDR1 and CDR2 (germline): MNHEY, SVGAGI. V was clipped by 9 bases and J by 2 bases; unmatched bases: 6. The CDR3 contains 13 residues. This CDR3 reads CASQTGEPYEQYF. The CDR3 DNA is TGTGCCAGTCAGACAGGGGAACCCTACGAGCAGTACTTC.

This clone was picked up one time. V and J are TRBV9 and TRBJ2-3; D remains ambiguous. Trimming pared 0 bases from V and 5 bases from J, leaving 7 bases between. This CDR3 contains 13 residues. The germline gives CDR1 SGDLS, CDR2 YYNGEE. This CDR3 is CASSVGRIDTQYF. CDR3 DNA: TGTGCCAGCAGCGTAGGCAGGATAGATACGCAGTATTTT.

This clone was observed once. The chain carries TRBV5-4 and TRBJ1-4; D possibly corresponds to TRBD1 (5 bases). Per germline, CDR1 SGHNT and CDR2 YYREEE (reference sequence). V was cut by 3 bases and J by 6 bases, with 12 bases left in between. There are 14 residues in the CDR3. The CDR3 DNA is TGTGCCAGCAGCTCGGGTGCGGGGGATGAAAAACTGTTTTTT. Its protein product is CASSSGAGDEKLFF.

This clone showed up just once. This chain uses TRBV7-8 with TRBJ2-3, with a possible D match to TRBD2 (5 bases). This CDR3 region has 16 residues. Looked up from germline, CDR1 is SGHVS and CDR2 is FQNEAQ. The V end lost 6 bases, the J end lost 0 bases, and 16 bases lay between the germline ends. The chain's CDR3 is CASSTLADSSTDTQYF. In DNA form, the CDR3 reads TGTGCCAGCAGTACGCTAGCTGACTCTAGCACAGATACGCAGTATTTT.

The rearrangement links TRBV4-1 to TRBJ2-1; D ambiguous. Germline CDR1 and CDR2: MGHRA and YSYEKL. The CDR3 has 14 amino acids. V lost 0 bases and J lost 6, with 9 bases in between. The CDR3 DNA reads as TGCGCCAGCAGCCAAGAACCAGGCACCAATGAGCAGTTCTTC. It specifies CASSQEPGTNEQFF.

This CDR3 is CASSLAGGSSDTQYF. CDR3 DNA: TGTGCCAGCAGCTTAGCGGGGGGTTCCTCAGATACGCAGTATTTT. The gene calls are TRBV7-2 and TRBJ2-3; D might be TRBD2 (6 bases). V lost 0 bases to trimming and J lost 4 bases, with 11 bases between them. The CDR3 is 15 amino acids. Germline V lookup: CDR1 SGHTA, CDR2 FQGNSA.

On this clone: Because it lacks the conserved phenylalanine or tryptophan at the end, this CDR3 is likely a read error. The DNA is left out, because the CDR3 cannot be placed on it with certainty; the CDR3 is given as TCRdb lists it. This chain joins TRBV15 and TRBJ2-7; TRBD2, as called in the table, went unchecked against the DNA. The CDR3 totals 10 residues, both ends included. From germline, CDR1 is LNHNV and CDR2 YYDKDF (reference sequence). The CDR3: CATSRLAGAL.

In this sample, this clone turned up once. The gene calls are TRBV2 and TRBJ2-7; the match to TRBD1 covers 10 bases. Losses at the gene ends were 10 bases for V and 2 bases for J; bases not matched to a gene: 8. Per germline, CDR1 SNHLY and CDR2 FYNNEI. The CDR3 is made up of 14 amino acids. CDR3 sequence: CAINTGTGAYEQYF. CDR3 DNA: TGTGCCATCAATACCGGGACAGGGGCCTACGAGCAGTACTTC.

The chain links TRBV5-5 to TRBJ1-2, with TRBD1 matching 8 bases. The V segment lost 2 bases and the J segment 7 bases; nucleotides outside the gene matches: 7. The CDR3 is 14 residues long. The germline gives CDR1 SGHKS, CDR2 YYEKEE (reference sequence). The CDR3 DNA reads TGTGCCAGCAGCTTTGACAGGGGAGTAAGTGGCTACACCTTC. This gives the protein CASSFDRGVSGYTF.

In DNA form, the CDR3 reads TGTGCCAGCAGCCCGGGACAGGGTATATCCTACGAGCAGTACTTC. Encoded protein: CASSPGQGISYEQYF. The chain recombines TRBV9 with TRBJ2-7, with 9 bases lining up with TRBD1. The V segment lost 4 bases and the J segment 1 base; nucleotides outside the gene matches: 6. Looked up from germline, CDR1 is SGDLS and CDR2 is YYNGEE. The CDR3 totals 15 residues.

This CDR3 is CASSQITGYEAFF. As DNA, the CDR3 is TGTGCCAGCAGCCAAATTACAGGCTATGAAGCTTTCTTT. The rearrangement links TRBV4-2 to TRBJ1-1; the D gene is possibly TRBD1 (5 bases). Trimming shortened V by 2 bases and J by 7 bases, and 11 bases separated the two germline ends. Germline lookup yields CDR1 LGHNA and CDR2 YNFKEQ. The CDR3 has 13 amino acids.

The genes are TRBV15 and TRBJ2-5; tentatively, D is TRBD1 (7 bases). The CDR3 contains 13 residues. In germline, CDR1 is LNHNV, CDR2 YYDKDF (reference sequence). Trimming pared 8 bases from V and 5 bases from J, leaving 15 bases between. CDR3 coding DNA: TGTGCCACCTTCCAGGGGGGCATGGAGACCCAGTACTTC. Residues: CATFQGGMETQYF.

The chain employs TRBV12-5 and TRBJ1-4; D remains ambiguous. This CDR3 has 14 residues. Germline lookup yields CDR1 LGHNT and CDR2 FRNRAP. V dropped 2 bases and J dropped 0 bases, with 4 bases sitting between them. The DNA for the CDR3 is TGTGCTAGTGGTTTGCTAGCAACTAATGAAAAACTGTTTTTT. Translated: CASGLLATNEKLFF.

The chain is built from TRBV19 and TRBJ2-1, with TRBD2 matching over 7 bases. The CDR3 contains 15 residues. Trimming took 1 base from V and 7 from J; bases not matched to a gene: 7. The germline V gene has CDR1 LNHDA and CDR2 SQIVND (reference sequence). In DNA, the CDR3 is TGTGCCAGTAGTATAGGGGCGGGAGTAGGTAATGAGCAGTTCTTC. It yields the protein CASSIGAGVGNEQFF.

The chain recombines TRBV5-4 with TRBJ1-4; 9 bases line up with TRBD1. The germline V gene encodes CDR1 SGHNT and CDR2 YYREEE (reference sequence). CDR3 length: 15 amino acids. J lost 7 bases, V lost 0 bases, and 4 bases had no gene match. The CDR3 reads CASSLAGQGFEKLFF. Written as DNA, the CDR3 is TGTGCCAGCAGCTTGGCGGGACAGGGCTTTGAAAAACTGTTTTTT.

The table lists this clone with a count of one. The chain combines TRBV6-5 with TRBJ2-2, with 9 bases identical to TRBD1. V shed 7 bases, J shed 5 bases, and the junction held 5 bases outside the gene matches. Germline lookup yields CDR1 MNHEY and CDR2 SVGAGI. The CDR3 is 14 amino acids. CDR3 in DNA: TGTGCCAGCATTGGGACAGGGAGAACCGGGGAGCTGTTTTTT. It yields the protein CASIGTGRTGELFF.

The chain recombines TRBV7-2 with TRBJ2-7, with TRBD1 matching over 8 bases. The germline V gene encodes CDR1 SGHTA and CDR2 FQGNSA. V shed 1 base and J 2 bases; nucleotides not matched to a gene: 10. The CDR3 has 17 amino acids. This chain's CDR3 is CASSLVPGQGITYEQYF. The CDR3 nucleotides are TGTGCCAGCAGCTTAGTCCCAGGACAGGGAATAACCTACGAGCAGTACTTC.